This TCR beta chain was captured by sequencing in a study of T cells after yellow fever vaccination. About the research overall: When fractions had low cell numbers, they were prepared with SMART-Seq v4 Ultra Low Input.

This clonotype was observed many times. TCRdb re-called the 5' RACE reads through MiXCR, storing one row per CDR3 protein. Among a few hundred thousand distinct CDR3 sequences, about 3.5% were seen once, and the ten largest hold about 20%. The sequence came from a young man who received the YFV17D yellow fever vaccine. The specimen comprised PBMCs, sampled on the day of the yellow fever booster vaccination.

CDR3 region: CASSAYRGVYEQYF. The CDR3 DNA reads as TGTGCCAGCAGCGCATACAGGGGCGTCTACGAGCAGTACTTC. This rearrangement joins TRBV11-2 to TRBJ2-7, with 7 positions matching TRBD1. Trimming at V came to 5 bases and at J to 3 bases, leaving 7 bases not matched to a gene. Germline V CDR1 and CDR2: SGHAT, FQNNGV. The CDR3 is made up of 14 amino acids.